This T cell receptor (beta chain) is from a study of patients and donors after allogeneic stem cell transplantation. V was trimmed by 7 bases and J by 4 bases, leaving 11 bases between them. Germline V lookup: CDR1 MNHNS, CDR2 SASEGT. This CDR3 spans 13 amino acids. TCRdb re-called the RT-PCR reads with MiXCR, one entry per CDR3 protein. The sample includes hundreds of thousands of distinct CDR3 sequences, roughly 16% of them seen just once. This TCR was sampled from a human donor who was either an allogeneic HSCT recipient or a stem cell or donor lymphocyte infusion donor (not recorded which). It is not recorded whose cells these are; they may come from a transplant donor. Sequenced material: blood, either unsorted or a sorted T cell fraction (not recorded which). The chain employs TRBV6-1 and TRBJ2-1; D might be TRBD2 (5 bases). CDR3 sequence: CASKVAGYNEQFF. DNA of the CDR3: TGTGCCAGCAAAGTTGCGGGTTACAATGAGCAGTTCTTC.